This T cell receptor beta chain was captured by sequencing in a study of radiotherapy plus CTLA-4 blockade in lung cancer. Generated by immunoSEQ multiplex PCR, the TCRdb table keeps only in-frame clones and is missing some. The data show tens of thousands of clones, with 60% to 80% seen just once and roughly 2.4% held by the top ten. Germline lookup yields CDR1 MNHGY and CDR2 SAAAGT. V was pared by 7 bases and J by 5 bases, with 16 bases of the junction left unmatched. The length of the CDR3 is 17 residues. The TCR was taken from a human donor with non-small cell lung cancer whose response to radiotherapy plus ipilimumab could not be evaluated. Sample: peripheral blood, taken from a patient treated with radiotherapy plus ipilimumab. This sequence joins TRBV6-8 and TRBJ2-7; 11 bases match TRBD2. CDR3 DNA: TGTGCCAGCAACGGGAATAGCGGGAGGGCCGGGCTCGACGAGCAGTACTTC. Protein product: CASNGNSGRAGLDEQYF.